Detailed here is one T cell receptor beta chain. The data stem from a study of T cell changes during pregnancy in multiple sclerosis. Trimming took 3 bases from V and 4 from J, leaving 7 bases between them. The CDR3 runs 14 residues. The germline V gene has CDR1 SGHDN and CDR2 FVKESK. Profiled with immunoSEQ multiplex PCR; TCRdb holds only in-frame clones, not every one. The sample yields around 28,000 clones, about 89% seen once. The receptor was isolated from a female donor in good health, enrolled as a control in a pregnancy study. The chain has TRBV14 and TRBJ1-6, with D uncertain. The specimen was CD4+ T cells from peripheral blood mononuclear cells, collected in the first trimester of pregnancy. The CDR3: CASSQGRYNSPLHF. For the CDR3, the DNA is TGTGCCAGCAGCCAGGGGAGGTATAATTCACCCCTCCACTTT.